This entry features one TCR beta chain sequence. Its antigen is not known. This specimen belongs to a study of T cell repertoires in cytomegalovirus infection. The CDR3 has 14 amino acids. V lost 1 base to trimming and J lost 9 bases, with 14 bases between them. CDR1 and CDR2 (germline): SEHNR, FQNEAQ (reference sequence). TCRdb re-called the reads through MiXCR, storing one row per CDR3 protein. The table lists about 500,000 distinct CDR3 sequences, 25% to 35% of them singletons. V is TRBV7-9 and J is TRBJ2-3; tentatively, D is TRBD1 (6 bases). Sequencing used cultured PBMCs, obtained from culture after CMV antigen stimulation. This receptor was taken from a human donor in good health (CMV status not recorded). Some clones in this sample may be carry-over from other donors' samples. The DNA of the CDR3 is TGTGCCAGCAGCTTAGGCCTGGACAGTAGGACGCAGTATTTT. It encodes CASSLGLDSRTQYF.